This paragraph covers one T cell receptor beta chain sequence. The antigen is not known. The CDR3 consists of 15 residues. Trimming cost V 2 bases and J 7 bases; bases outside gene matches: 7. Germline V gene lookup returns CDR1 SGHTA and CDR2 FQGTGA. This sample is part of a study of shared clonotypes between healthy human individuals. Study-wide findings and caveats: The donor pool, a small one, limited the genetic and exposure-history diversity represented. Deeper or shallower sequencing was expected to change how clonotypes are shared among donors.

On sorted subsets, replicate PCRs used 150 to 250 ng DNA, or around 30,000 T cell genomes. The data were produced by immunoSEQ multiplex PCR, yet TCRdb's version contains in-frame clones alone and is incomplete. Of millions of clones listed, 90% to 95% are singletons. A CD45RA+ naive subset and a CD45RA-negative memory subset were split from CD4+ cells. This receptor was obtained from a man between 18 and 29 years old in good health. Some clones in this sample may be carry-over from other donors' samples. Sample: naive CD4+ T cells from PBMCs. Documented subset: CD45RA+ positively selected. This sequence joins TRBV7-3 and TRBJ2-2, with 7 nucleotides matching TRBD1. The CDR3 nucleotides are TGTGCCAGCAGCTTAGAAGGGGGCGCGATCGGGGAGCTGTTTTTT. Its translation is CASSLEGGAIGELFF.